The rows below give T cell receptor beta chains drawn from one sample of a study of T cells in Graves' hyperthyroidism and ophthalmopathy. MiXCR, run by TCRdb on the multiplex PCR reads, gives a single entry per CDR3 protein. This table has approximately 610,000 distinct CDR3 sequences, around 17% appearing once. Sequencing was done on a sample of blood. The receptors originated from a woman aged 18-29 years with Graves' hyperthyroidism. CDR3s include the opening cysteine and the closing phenylalanine or tryptophan. The D gene is left open where the match is weak. Rows may omit the clone size; those that give it use once, few, many or a size class.

v_gene: TRBV27
j_gene: TRBJ2-7
d_gene: -
abundance: -
CDR3aa: CASGQSGGYEQYF
CDR3nt: TGTGCCAGCGGACAGTCGGGGGGCTACGAGCAGTACTTC

v_gene: TRBV10-2
j_gene: TRBJ1-1
d_gene: -
abundance: few
CDR3aa: CASSDPGANTEAFF
CDR3nt: TGCGCCAGCAGTGACCCGGGTGCAAACACTGAAGCTTTCTTT

v_gene: TRBV12-5
j_gene: TRBJ2-7
d_gene: -
abundance: many
CDR3aa: CASGLGPTASYEQYF
CDR3nt: TGTGCTAGTGGTTTGGGTCCGACAGCTTCCTACGAGCAGTACTTC

v_gene: TRBV19
j_gene: TRBJ2-3
d_gene: -
abundance: few
CDR3aa: CASSRGGEADTQYF
CDR3nt: TGTGCCAGTAGTCGAGGGGGTGAGGCAGATACGCAGTATTTT

v_gene: TRBV7-9
j_gene: TRBJ2-2
d_gene: -
abundance: -
CDR3aa: CASSFYEDTGELFF
CDR3nt: TGTGCCAGCAGCTTTTACGAAGACACCGGGGAGCTGTTTTTT

v_gene: TRBV20-1
j_gene: TRBJ2-1
d_gene: TRBD2
abundance: -
CDR3aa: CSATGDSGRSGQFF
CDR3nt: TGCAGTGCTACGGGGGATAGCGGGAGGTCGGGGCAGTTCTTC

v_gene: TRBV18
j_gene: TRBJ1-1
d_gene: -
abundance: many
CDR3aa: CASSPSLGLNTEAFF
CDR3nt: TGTGCCAGCTCACCGAGTTTGGGGCTGAACACTGAAGCTTTCTTT

v_gene: TRBV7-2
j_gene: TRBJ1-5
d_gene: -
abundance: -
CDR3aa: CASSSNTNQPQHF
CDR3nt: TGTGCCAGCAGCTCGAATACCAATCAGCCCCAGCATTTT

v_gene: TRBV4-1
j_gene: TRBJ1-5
d_gene: -
abundance: few
CDR3aa: CASSQDRISNQPQHF
CDR3nt: TGCGCCAGCAGCCAAGATCGGATCAGCAATCAGCCCCAGCATTTT

v_gene: TRBV28
j_gene: TRBJ1-1
d_gene: -
abundance: many
CDR3aa: CASSLMREDTEAFF
CDR3nt: TGTGCCAGCAGTTTAATGAGGGAGGACACTGAAGCTTTCTTT

v_gene: TRBV5-1
j_gene: TRBJ2-5
d_gene: TRBD2
abundance: -
CDR3aa: CATRLAGGRETQYF
CDR3nt: TGCGCCACCAGACTAGCGGGGGGTCGAGAGACCCAGTACTTC

v_gene: TRBV19
j_gene: TRBJ1-1
d_gene: -
abundance: -
CDR3aa: CASTPGGKIGSGTEAFF
CDR3nt: TGTGCCAGTACACCCGGGGGGAAGATTGGGTCGGGCACTGAAGCTTTCTTT

v_gene: TRBV7-9
j_gene: TRBJ2-7
d_gene: TRBD1
abundance: many
CDR3aa: CASSTRGFDEQYF
CDR3nt: TGTGCCAGCAGCACCAGGGGGTTTGACGAGCAGTACTTC

v_gene: TRBV20-1
j_gene: TRBJ2-7
d_gene: -
abundance: many
CDR3aa: CSARDGAFGSYEQYF
CDR3nt: TGCAGTGCTAGAGATGGGGCCTTCGGATCCTACGAGCAGTACTTC

v_gene: TRBV4-2
j_gene: TRBJ2-7
d_gene: -
abundance: -
CDR3aa: CASSQDSQLEQYF
CDR3nt: TGTGCCAGCAGCCAAGACTCGCAGCTCGAGCAGTACTTC

v_gene: TRBV29-1
j_gene: TRBJ2-3
d_gene: -
abundance: few
CDR3aa: CSTRGADTQYF
CDR3nt: TGCAGCACTCGGGGTGCAGATACGCAGTATTTT

v_gene: TRBV9
j_gene: TRBJ2-5
d_gene: TRBD1
abundance: -
CDR3aa: CASSVGDRGGKTQYF
CDR3nt: TGTGCCAGCAGCGTAGGGGACAGGGGCGGAAAGACCCAGTACTTC

v_gene: TRBV7-3
j_gene: TRBJ2-7
d_gene: -
abundance: many
CDR3aa: CASSFRPGHEQYF
CDR3nt: TGTGCCAGCAGCTTTCGCCCGGGACACGAGCAGTACTTC

v_gene: TRBV7-2
j_gene: TRBJ2-3
d_gene: TRBD1
abundance: many
CDR3aa: CASSEGTAASTDTQYF
CDR3nt: TGTGCCAGCAGCGAAGGGACAGCCGCTAGCACAGATACGCAGTATTTT

v_gene: TRBV7-6
j_gene: TRBJ2-3
d_gene: TRBD2
abundance: many
CDR3aa: CASSLNSGRAADTQYF
CDR3nt: TGTGCCAGCAGCTTAAACTCCGGGAGGGCCGCAGATACGCAGTATTTT

v_gene: TRBV30
j_gene: TRBJ2-7
d_gene: TRBD2
abundance: -
CDR3aa: CAWSWNPGASGTEQYF
CDR3nt: TGTGCCTGGAGTTGGAACCCCGGGGCTAGCGGGACCGAGCAGTACTTC

v_gene: TRBV28
j_gene: TRBJ2-5
d_gene: TRBD2
abundance: many
CDR3aa: CASSLGAGQRGIETQYF
CDR3nt: TGTGCCAGCAGTTTGGGTGCAGGACAGCGGGGGATAGAGACCCAGTACTTC

v_gene: TRBV7-9
j_gene: TRBJ1-1
d_gene: -
abundance: many
CDR3aa: CASSFLGRKNTEAFF
CDR3nt: TGTGCCAGCAGCTTTTTGGGTCGCAAGAACACTGAAGCTTTCTTT

v_gene: TRBV6-9
j_gene: TRBJ2-1
d_gene: -
abundance: few
CDR3aa: CASSYQGGYNEQFF
CDR3nt: TGTGCCAGCAGTTACCAGGGTGGGTACAATGAGCAGTTCTTC

v_gene: TRBV28
j_gene: TRBJ2-1
d_gene: -
abundance: many
CDR3aa: CATNYGYNEQFF
CDR3nt: TGTGCCACCAACTACGGATACAATGAGCAGTTCTTC

v_gene: TRBV4-1
j_gene: TRBJ2-5
d_gene: TRBD1
abundance: -
CDR3aa: CASSQRQGSETQYF
CDR3nt: TGCGCCAGCAGCCAACGACAGGGGTCGGAGACCCAGTACTTC

v_gene: TRBV12-3/TRBV12-4
j_gene: TRBJ2-1
d_gene: TRBD2
abundance: many
CDR3aa: CASSFRTSGASSYNEQFF
CDR3nt: TGTGCCAGCAGTTTTAGGACTAGCGGGGCAAGCTCCTACAATGAGCAGTTCTTC

v_gene: TRBV29-1
j_gene: TRBJ1-2
d_gene: TRBD1
abundance: few
CDR3aa: CSAGQGVYGYTF
CDR3nt: TGCAGCGCCGGACAGGGGGTCTATGGCTACACCTTC

v_gene: TRBV2
j_gene: TRBJ2-2
d_gene: TRBD1
abundance: -
CDR3aa: CASSEDRVVAGELFF
CDR3nt: TGTGCCAGCAGTGAGGACAGGGTAGTCGCCGGGGAGCTGTTTTTT

v_gene: TRBV28
j_gene: TRBJ1-1
d_gene: -
abundance: many
CDR3aa: CASRQTTGLAEAFF
CDR3nt: TGTGCCAGCAGGCAAACAACAGGGCTCGCTGAAGCTTTCTTT

v_gene: TRBV12-3/TRBV12-4
j_gene: TRBJ1-2
d_gene: -
abundance: -
CDR3aa: CASSPWGDYGYTF
CDR3nt: TGTGCCAGCAGCCCCTGGGGGGATTATGGCTACACCTTC

v_gene: TRBV9
j_gene: TRBJ1-1
d_gene: -
abundance: -
CDR3aa: CASSVEENTEAFF
CDR3nt: TGTGCCAGCAGCGTAGAAGAGAACACTGAAGCTTTCTTT

v_gene: TRBV6-1
j_gene: TRBJ2-5
d_gene: -
abundance: many
CDR3aa: CASRVVGAGETQYF
CDR3nt: TGTGCCAGCAGAGTCGTGGGGGCGGGAGAGACCCAGTACTTC

v_gene: TRBV28
j_gene: TRBJ2-2
d_gene: -
abundance: many
CDR3aa: CASSLPDLYTGELFF
CDR3nt: TGTGCCAGCAGTTTGCCGGATCTCTACACCGGGGAGCTGTTTTTT

v_gene: TRBV7-9
j_gene: TRBJ2-1
d_gene: TRBD2
abundance: many
CDR3aa: CASSHPVGRGNEQFF
CDR3nt: TGTGCCAGCAGCCATCCGGTTGGGAGGGGCAATGAGCAGTTCTTC

v_gene: TRBV11-2
j_gene: TRBJ1-2
d_gene: -
abundance: -
CDR3aa: CASSSSLRGYTF
CDR3nt: TGTGCCAGCAGCTCCAGTCTCCGCGGCTACACCTTC

v_gene: TRBV11-1
j_gene: TRBJ1-2
d_gene: TRBD1
abundance: many
CDR3aa: CASSYSTGGVGYTF
CDR3nt: TGTGCCAGCAGCTACTCGACAGGGGGTGTTGGCTACACCTTC

v_gene: TRBV28
j_gene: TRBJ1-2
d_gene: TRBD1
abundance: many
CDR3aa: CASSPLTGDGYTF
CDR3nt: TGTGCCAGCAGTCCCCTGACAGGGGATGGCTACACCTTC

v_gene: TRBV11-2
j_gene: TRBJ2-1
d_gene: TRBD1
abundance: -
CDR3aa: CASSHPRQGLNEQFF
CDR3nt: TGTGCCAGCAGCCACCCAAGACAGGGCCTGAATGAGCAGTTCTTC